A selection of T cell receptor beta chains follows, all from one sample in a study of OX40 agonist ivuxolimab in advanced cancers. Using immunoSEQ multiplex PCR, the repertoire was profiled, and TCRdb retains in-frame clones only, with some absent. The sample records over 50,000 clones, 82% being singletons. This material consisted of CD4+ or CD8+ T cells sorted from blood, taken in a trial of the OX40 agonist ivuxolimab. The receptors come from an adult with an advanced solid tumor such as melanoma, head and neck, liver or kidney cancer. Both conserved end residues are part of each CDR3. Fields, in order: clone size, D gene, J gene, V gene, CDR3 DNA, CDR3 protein. A D gene is named only where the DNA matches it firmly. Rows may omit the clone size; those that give it use once, few, many or a size class.

clone size: -
D gene: -
J gene: TRBJ2-1
V gene: TRBV19
CDR3 DNA: TGTGCCAGTAGTATGGGCAGCGGGGAAGGGGGTGTTGAGCAGTTCTTC
CDR3 protein: CASSMGSGEGGVEQFF

clone size: few
D gene: -
J gene: TRBJ2-5
V gene: TRBV6-1
CDR3 DNA: TGTGCCAGCAGTGGGGGCGGACGGGAGACCCAGTACTTC
CDR3 protein: CASSGGGRETQYF

clone size: -
D gene: -
J gene: TRBJ1-2
V gene: TRBV7-9
CDR3 DNA: TGTGCCAGCAGCTTAAGGCAGGAGGATGGCTACACCTTC
CDR3 protein: CASSLRQEDGYTF

clone size: -
D gene: TRBD2
J gene: TRBJ2-7
V gene: TRBV30
CDR3 DNA: TGTGCCTGGACAAGACTAGCGGGAGGTTACGAGCAGTACTTC
CDR3 protein: CAWTRLAGGYEQYF

clone size: once
D gene: TRBD1
J gene: TRBJ2-3
V gene: TRBV12-5
CDR3 DNA: TGTGCTAGTGGACGACAGGGGGCTGGAGATACGCAGTATTTT
CDR3 protein: CASGRQGAGDTQYF

clone size: -
D gene: TRBD1
J gene: TRBJ1-3
V gene: TRBV5-1
CDR3 DNA: TGCGCCAGCAGCTTGGGTCTACCGGGACAGGGTGGAAACACCATATATTTT
CDR3 protein: CASSLGLPGQGGNTIYF

clone size: few
D gene: -
J gene: TRBJ1-1
V gene: TRBV27
CDR3 DNA: TGTGCCAGCAGTTTGACAGAGAACACTGAAGCTTTCTTT
CDR3 protein: CASSLTENTEAFF

clone size: -
D gene: -
J gene: TRBJ1-1
V gene: TRBV9
CDR3 DNA: TGTGCCAGCAGCTTACCTATCTCAGGGTACACTGAAGCTTTCTTT
CDR3 protein: CASSLPISGYTEAFF

clone size: once
D gene: TRBD1
J gene: TRBJ2-7
V gene: TRBV7-7
CDR3 DNA: TGTGCTAGCAGCCAGGACAGGGTCAACGAGCAGTACTTC
CDR3 protein: CASSQDRVNEQYF

clone size: -
D gene: -
J gene: TRBJ1-4
V gene: TRBV27
CDR3 DNA: TGTGCCAGCAGTCAAAGGACGGATAATGAAAAACTGTTTTTT
CDR3 protein: CASSQRTDNEKLFF

clone size: -
D gene: -
J gene: TRBJ1-2
V gene: TRBV14
CDR3 DNA: TGTGCCAGCAGCCAAACCGGGACCTATGGCTACACCTTC
CDR3 protein: CASSQTGTYGYTF

clone size: -
D gene: TRBD1
J gene: TRBJ2-7
V gene: TRBV7-8
CDR3 DNA: TGTGCCAGCAGCCCAGAGCGGGACAGGGTTTACGACGAGCAGTACTTC
CDR3 protein: CASSPERDRVYDEQYF

clone size: -
D gene: -
J gene: TRBJ2-1
V gene: TRBV6-6
CDR3 DNA: TGTGCCAGCACCCCTACGAGGGCGGGTGAGCAGTTCTTC
CDR3 protein: CASTPTRAGEQFF

clone size: -
D gene: -
J gene: TRBJ1-3
V gene: TRBV7-9
CDR3 DNA: TGTGCCAGCAGCTCCGGACAGATGATCTCTGGAAACACCATATATTTT
CDR3 protein: CASSSGQMISGNTIYF

clone size: once
D gene: TRBD2
J gene: TRBJ2-3
V gene: TRBV5-1
CDR3 DNA: TGCGCCAGCAGCTTTGCGTCTAGCGGGAGGACGCCAGATACGCAGTATTTT
CDR3 protein: CASSFASSGRTPDTQYF

clone size: -
D gene: -
J gene: TRBJ2-5
V gene: TRBV19
CDR3 DNA: TGTGCCAGTAGTAAGGGACAACAGACCCAGTACTTC
CDR3 protein: CASSKGQQTQYF

clone size: -
D gene: TRBD1
J gene: TRBJ1-1
V gene: TRBV6-1
CDR3 DNA: TGTGCCAGCAGCCGTGGACAGGGGACGAACACTGAAGCTTTCTTT
CDR3 protein: CASSRGQGTNTEAFF

clone size: -
D gene: TRBD1
J gene: TRBJ1-5
V gene: TRBV2
CDR3 DNA: TGTGCCAGCAGCCCGGGACAGGGGGCAGGCCAGCCCCAGCATTTT
CDR3 protein: CASSPGQGAGQPQHF

clone size: -
D gene: TRBD1
J gene: TRBJ1-2
V gene: TRBV2
CDR3 DNA: TGTGCCAGCAGTGAAAGGCGGGACAGCTATGGCTACACCTTC
CDR3 protein: CASSERRDSYGYTF

clone size: -
D gene: -
J gene: TRBJ2-3
V gene: TRBV5-6
CDR3 DNA: TGTGCCAGCAGCCGGGGACTCGTCTTCACAGATACGCAGTATTTT
CDR3 protein: CASSRGLVFTDTQYF

clone size: -
D gene: -
J gene: TRBJ2-2
V gene: TRBV11-1
CDR3 DNA: TGTGCCAGCACCCCCTGGGGACCGAGCACCGGGGAGCTGTTTTTT
CDR3 protein: CASTPWGPSTGELFF

clone size: -
D gene: -
J gene: TRBJ2-3
V gene: TRBV9
CDR3 DNA: TGTGCCAGCAGCGTGTCTACAGGGACAGATACGCAGTATTTT
CDR3 protein: CASSVSTGTDTQYF

clone size: -
D gene: TRBD2
J gene: TRBJ2-7
V gene: TRBV7-2
CDR3 DNA: TGTGCCAGCAGCTTATCAGGACTAGGTCACTACGAGCAGTACTTC
CDR3 protein: CASSLSGLGHYEQYF

clone size: -
D gene: TRBD2
J gene: TRBJ2-5
V gene: TRBV27
CDR3 DNA: TGTGCCAGCAGTAGGCTCAGCGGGGGCCTCCCGTATCGAGAGACCCAGTACTTC
CDR3 protein: CASSRLSGGLPYRETQYF

clone size: -
D gene: -
J gene: TRBJ2-5
V gene: TRBV5-4
CDR3 DNA: TGTGCCAGCAGCTCCACGGGGCAGCTAGAGACCCAGTACTTC
CDR3 protein: CASSSTGQLETQYF

clone size: -
D gene: TRBD2
J gene: TRBJ2-7
V gene: TRBV19
CDR3 DNA: TGTGCCAGTAGTGTAGCGGGAGGACTGGGCGAGCAGTACTTC
CDR3 protein: CASSVAGGLGEQYF

clone size: -
D gene: TRBD2
J gene: TRBJ2-2
V gene: TRBV7-3
CDR3 DNA: TGTGCCAGCTCTCTTAGCGGGGGGAACACCGGGGAGCTGTTTTTT
CDR3 protein: CASSLSGGNTGELFF

clone size: -
D gene: -
J gene: TRBJ1-1
V gene: TRBV6-5
CDR3 DNA: TGTGCCAGCAGCCCGCTCATGAACACTGAAGCTTTCTTT
CDR3 protein: CASSPLMNTEAFF

clone size: -
D gene: -
J gene: TRBJ2-5
V gene: TRBV5-6
CDR3 DNA: TGTGCCAGCAGCGCCCGTGGGTACCAAGAGACCCAGTACTTC
CDR3 protein: CASSARGYQETQYF

clone size: -
D gene: TRBD2
J gene: TRBJ2-7
V gene: TRBV18
CDR3 DNA: TGTGCCAGCTCACCGGGGACTAGCGTAACCTACGAGCAGTACTTC
CDR3 protein: CASSPGTSVTYEQYF

clone size: -
D gene: -
J gene: TRBJ2-7
V gene: TRBV5-6
CDR3 DNA: TGTGCCAGCAGCTTGGCTGGGGGACTTTCTTTCTCCTACGAGCAGTACTTC
CDR3 protein: CASSLAGGLSFSYEQYF

clone size: -
D gene: TRBD1
J gene: TRBJ2-5
V gene: TRBV2
CDR3 DNA: TGTGCCAGCAACCGCGACAGGGGGGTCGGAGAGACCCAGTACTTC
CDR3 protein: CASNRDRGVGETQYF

clone size: -
D gene: -
J gene: TRBJ2-5
V gene: TRBV28
CDR3 DNA: TGTGCCAGCAGCTCAGGGGATAGGGAGACCCAGTACTTC
CDR3 protein: CASSSGDRETQYF

clone size: -
D gene: TRBD1
J gene: TRBJ2-7
V gene: TRBV28
CDR3 DNA: TGTGCCAGCAGTTCGACAGGGCCCTACGGTTGGCAGTACTTC
CDR3 protein: CASSSTGPYGWQYF

clone size: once
D gene: -
J gene: TRBJ2-3
V gene: TRBV7-2
CDR3 DNA: TGTGCCAGCAGCTTAGCCCTAGCTCGCACAGATACGCAGTATTTT
CDR3 protein: CASSLALARTDTQYF

clone size: -
D gene: TRBD2
J gene: TRBJ2-3
V gene: TRBV27
CDR3 DNA: TGTGCCAGCAGTCCCTATAGCGGGAGTGGCACAGATACGCAGTATTTT
CDR3 protein: CASSPYSGSGTDTQYF

clone size: -
D gene: -
J gene: TRBJ2-1
V gene: TRBV7-2
CDR3 DNA: TGTGCCAGCAACTCAGGGTCCCCCTTTTACAATGAGCAGTTCTTC
CDR3 protein: CASNSGSPFYNEQFF

clone size: -
D gene: TRBD1
J gene: TRBJ2-2
V gene: TRBV7-2
CDR3 DNA: TGTGCCAGCAGCCCCCGGGACAGGGCGGAAACCGGGGAGCTGTTTTTT
CDR3 protein: CASSPRDRAETGELFF

clone size: -
D gene: -
J gene: TRBJ2-7
V gene: TRBV7-2
CDR3 DNA: TGTGCCAGCAGCCTTACTAGCTCCGAGCAGTACTTC
CDR3 protein: CASSLTSSEQYF

clone size: -
D gene: TRBD1
J gene: TRBJ1-5
V gene: TRBV29-1
CDR3 DNA: TGCAGCGTGGGACAGGGTAGCAATCAGCCCCAGCATTTT
CDR3 protein: CSVGQGSNQPQHF

clone size: -
D gene: TRBD1
J gene: TRBJ1-6
V gene: TRBV28
CDR3 DNA: TGTGCCAGCAGGCAAGGACAGGAGTATAATTCACCCCTCCACTTT
CDR3 protein: CASRQGQEYNSPLHF

clone size: -
D gene: -
J gene: TRBJ2-7
V gene: TRBV7-8
CDR3 DNA: TGTGCCAGCAGCTTATTAGGTCTCCACGAGCAGTACTTC
CDR3 protein: CASSLLGLHEQYF

clone size: -
D gene: -
J gene: TRBJ1-1
V gene: TRBV11-2
CDR3 DNA: TGTGCCAGCAGCGGCAGCACCGGGACCTCGTGGGCTTTCTTT
CDR3 protein: CASSGSTGTSWAFF

clone size: -
D gene: -
J gene: TRBJ2-3
V gene: TRBV2
CDR3 DNA: TGTGCCAGCAGTGTTGAGGAAATCACAGATACGCAGTATTTT
CDR3 protein: CASSVEEITDTQYF

clone size: -
D gene: TRBD2
J gene: TRBJ2-1
V gene: TRBV11-2
CDR3 DNA: TGTGCCAGCAGCCGTCCACTAGCGGGAGGGGGAGATGAGCAGTTCTTC
CDR3 protein: CASSRPLAGGGDEQFF

clone size: -
D gene: -
J gene: TRBJ2-5
V gene: TRBV6-1
CDR3 DNA: TGTGCCAGCAGTACGACAGGCCAAGAGACCCAGTACTTC
CDR3 protein: CASSTTGQETQYF

clone size: few
D gene: -
J gene: TRBJ2-1
V gene: TRBV4-1
CDR3 DNA: TGCGCCAGCAGCCAAGTAGCAGCGGGAACAGGGAATGAGCAGTTCTTC
CDR3 protein: CASSQVAAGTGNEQFF

clone size: -
D gene: -
J gene: TRBJ1-5
V gene: TRBV6-1
CDR3 DNA: TGTGCCAGCAGTGAGACCGGGACAAACAATCAGCCCCAGCATTTT
CDR3 protein: CASSETGTNNQPQHF

clone size: -
D gene: TRBD1
J gene: TRBJ2-3
V gene: TRBV19
CDR3 DNA: TGTGCCAGTAGAGGACCGGGACAGGGCACAGATACGCAGTATTTT
CDR3 protein: CASRGPGQGTDTQYF

clone size: -
D gene: TRBD1
J gene: TRBJ2-7
V gene: TRBV7-2
CDR3 DNA: TGTGCCAGCAGCCATTCGACAGGGGGAGCCTACGAGCAGTACTTC
CDR3 protein: CASSHSTGGAYEQYF

clone size: -
D gene: TRBD1
J gene: TRBJ1-6
V gene: TRBV2
CDR3 DNA: TGTGCCAGCAGTGAAATGGGACAGGGCAATAATTCACCCCTCCACTTT
CDR3 protein: CASSEMGQGNNSPLHF

clone size: -
D gene: TRBD1
J gene: TRBJ2-2
V gene: TRBV2
CDR3 DNA: TGTGCCAGCAGACAGGGGGCGAACACCGGGGAGCTGTTTTTT
CDR3 protein: CASRQGANTGELFF